This T cell receptor beta chain came from a study of OX40 agonist ivuxolimab in advanced cancers. Study background: Patients received intravenous ivuxolimab every 2 weeks at 0.01 to 10 mg/kg. Earlier treatment with anti-PD-1, anti-PD-L1 or anti-CTLA-4 was permitted, and roughly 40% had received some. General observations from the study: Low normalized T-cell clonal expansion also characterized some of the nonresponders. What antigens the expanded peripheral T cells recognized was never established.

Produced via immunoSEQ multiplex PCR; TCRdb's table is partial and in-frame only. The sample yields around 86,000 clones, more than 80% seen once. Comments on this clone: Its antigen remains unidentified.

Trimming took off 5 bases at V and 4 bases at J, with 18 bases between the two ends. The germline gives CDR1 MDHEN, CDR2 SYDVKM. The length of the CDR3 is 16 residues. Sample: CD4+ or CD8+ T cells sorted from blood, taken in a trial of the OX40 agonist ivuxolimab. V is TRBV28 and J is TRBJ2-1; D may match TRBD1 or TRBD2 (5 bases each). This clonotype originated in an adult with an advanced solid tumor such as melanoma, head and neck, liver or kidney cancer. The DNA for the CDR3 is TGTGCCAGCAGTCGGGGCCACGCAGGATCGTACAATGAGCAGTTCTTC. Encoded protein: CASSRGHAGSYNEQFF.